A selection of T cell receptor beta chains follows, all from one sample in a study of cytomegalovirus exposure and HLA in healthy donors. The data were produced by immunoSEQ multiplex PCR, yet TCRdb's version contains in-frame clones alone and is incomplete. The sample shows roughly 120,000 clones, 70% to 80% of them seen only once. The specimen was PBMCs. The source of these receptors is a woman in her late teens or twenties in good health and CMV-seropositive. The CDR3 runs from the conserved cysteine through the conserved F or W. The D gene is left open where the match is weak. Rows may omit the clone size; those that give it use once, few, many or a size class.

d_call j_call clone_size v_call cdr3_aa cdr3_nt
TRBD1 TRBJ1-6 NA TRBV28 CASLRDGTGGSPLHF TGTGCCAGCCTCCGTGACGGGACAGGGGGATCACCCCTCCACTTT
NA TRBJ1-6 NA TRBV7-9 CASSLESGGNSPLHF TGTGCCAGCAGCTTAGAGAGTGGTGGTAATTCACCCCTCCACTTT
NA TRBJ2-5 few TRBV5-8 CASSLLQHQETQYF TGTGCCAGCAGCTTGTTACAGCATCAAGAGACCCAGTACTTC
TRBD1 TRBJ1-1 NA TRBV5-6 CASRDGQVKTEAFF TGTGCCAGCAGGGACGGACAGGTTAAAACTGAAGCTTTCTTT
TRBD2 TRBJ2-2 few TRBV7-9 CASSLIMGLADNTGELFF TGTGCCAGCAGCTTGATCATGGGACTAGCGGATAACACCGGGGAGCTGTTTTTT
NA TRBJ2-7 NA TRBV6-5 CASSHRASYEQYF TGTGCCAGCAGTCACAGGGCGTCCTACGAGCAGTACTTC
TRBD2 TRBJ2-1 NA TRBV2 CASRTSGRASEFF TGTGCCAGCAGGACTAGCGGGAGGGCCAGTGAGTTCTTC
NA TRBJ1-1 NA TRBV11-2 CASSLIGEGTEAFF TGTGCCAGCAGCTTAATAGGGGAGGGCACTGAAGCTTTCTTT
TRBD2 TRBJ2-7 NA TRBV11-2 CASSLGSLAGVNEQYF TGTGCCAGCAGCTTAGGTTCCCTAGCGGGAGTGAACGAGCAGTACTTC
NA TRBJ2-7 NA TRBV5-1 CASSRAGEQYF TGCGCCAGCAGCCGCGCGGGCGAGCAGTACTTC
TRBD1 TRBJ2-1 NA TRBV30 CAWSDKPGDRFF TGTGCCTGGAGTGATAAACCAGGGGACAGGTTCTTC
NA TRBJ2-7 once TRBV5-4 CASSPTGSEQYF TGTGCCAGCAGCCCCACAGGGTCCGAGCAGTACTTC
NA TRBJ2-2 NA TRBV5-4 CASSLFPRELFF TGTGCCAGCAGCTTGTTCCCCAGGGAGCTGTTTTTT
TRBD1 TRBJ1-1 once TRBV9 CASSTDRENTEAFF TGTGCCAGCAGCACCGACAGGGAGAACACTGAAGCTTTCTTT
TRBD2 TRBJ2-3 NA TRBV27 CASRLASTDTQYF TGTGCCAGCCGACTAGCGAGCACAGATACGCAGTATTTT
NA TRBJ2-7 NA TRBV5-1 CASSLGSRVRREQYF TGCGCCAGCAGCTTGGGGTCCCGGGTCAGAAGGGAGCAGTACTTC
NA TRBJ2-5 NA TRBV5-1 CASSLFSGETQYF TGCGCCAGCAGCTTGTTCTCAGGGGAGACCCAGTACTTC
TRBD1 TRBJ1-2 NA TRBV9 CASSVVGGAYGYTF TGTGCCAGCAGCGTAGTAGGGGGCGCTTATGGCTACACCTTC
TRBD2 TRBJ2-5 NA TRBV7-9 CSSSPPGLADQETQYF TGTTCCAGCAGCCCGCCGGGACTAGCGGATCAAGAGACCCAGTACTTC
NA TRBJ2-7 NA TRBV2 CASGWQGHNSYEQYF TGTGCCAGCGGATGGCAGGGACATAACTCCTACGAGCAGTACTTC
NA TRBJ2-7 NA TRBV9 CASSVGLYEQYF TGTGCCAGCAGCGTGGGGCTGTACGAGCAGTACTTC
TRBD2 TRBJ2-3 NA TRBV5-4 CASSWGTSGTDTQYF TGTGCCAGCAGCTGGGGGACTAGCGGGACAGATACGCAGTATTTT
TRBD2 TRBJ2-7 NA TRBV5-6 CASSLPSGWSYEQYF TGTGCCAGCAGCTTGCCTAGCGGGTGGTCCTACGAGCAGTACTTC
NA TRBJ2-7 NA TRBV5-1 CASRSRGQQIYEQYF TGCGCCAGCAGGAGTCGAGGACAGCAAATCTACGAGCAGTACTTC
NA TRBJ1-1 NA TRBV25-1 CASSIQANTEAFF TGTGCCAGCAGTATCCAGGCCAACACTGAAGCTTTCTTT
NA TRBJ1-2 NA TRBV7-9 CASSLARDILLYGYTF TGTGCCAGCAGCTTAGCCCGAGACATTTTGCTATATGGCTACACCTTC
NA TRBJ2-5 NA TRBV19 CASSFRGAGDETQYF TGTGCCAGTTCATTCAGGGGGGCAGGGGACGAGACCCAGTACTTC